The sample holds many counts of the clone carrying this T cell receptor beta chain. Its specificity is unknown. Some clones are missing from TCRdb's copy, which holds only in-frame ones; the method was immunoSEQ multiplex PCR. The sample has 90,000 to 120,000 clones, approximately 91% seen once. This entry is derived from a study of T cell responses to AZD1222 COVID-19 vaccine. Findings of the study overall: Dominant at 160-218 and 743-854, vaccine-associated CD4 TCRs also spanned spike.

V dropped 4 bases and J dropped 0; count of bases not matched to a gene: 21. CDR3 size: 20 residues. The germline V gene encodes CDR1 SGHVS and CDR2 FNYEAQ. The chain has TRBV7-6 and TRBJ2-7; 7 nucleotides align to TRBD2. The source was peripheral blood, collected on day 0 of AZD1222 vaccination. This receptor was identified in an adult in good health. CDR3 sequence: CASSSKREGSGSPPSYEQYF. Here the CDR3 DNA reads TGTGCCAGCAGCTCAAAAAGAGAGGGTAGCGGGTCTCCCCCCTCCTACGAGCAGTACTTC.